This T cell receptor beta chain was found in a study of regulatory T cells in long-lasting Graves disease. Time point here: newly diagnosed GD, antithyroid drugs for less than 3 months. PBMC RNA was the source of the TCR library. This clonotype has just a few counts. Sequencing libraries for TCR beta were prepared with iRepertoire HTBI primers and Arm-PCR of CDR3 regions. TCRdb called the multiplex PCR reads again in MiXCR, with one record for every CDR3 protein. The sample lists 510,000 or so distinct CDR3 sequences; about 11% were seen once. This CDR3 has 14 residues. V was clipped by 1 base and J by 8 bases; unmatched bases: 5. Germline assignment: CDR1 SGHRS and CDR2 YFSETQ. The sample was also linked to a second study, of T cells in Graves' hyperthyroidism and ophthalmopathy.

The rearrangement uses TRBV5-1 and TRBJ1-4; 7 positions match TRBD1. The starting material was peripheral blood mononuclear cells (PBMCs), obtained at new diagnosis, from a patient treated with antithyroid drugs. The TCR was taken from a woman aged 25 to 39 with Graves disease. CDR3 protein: CASSLMGTAEKLFF. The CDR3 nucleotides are TGCGCCAGCAGCTTGATGGGGACAGCCGAAAAACTGTTTTTT.